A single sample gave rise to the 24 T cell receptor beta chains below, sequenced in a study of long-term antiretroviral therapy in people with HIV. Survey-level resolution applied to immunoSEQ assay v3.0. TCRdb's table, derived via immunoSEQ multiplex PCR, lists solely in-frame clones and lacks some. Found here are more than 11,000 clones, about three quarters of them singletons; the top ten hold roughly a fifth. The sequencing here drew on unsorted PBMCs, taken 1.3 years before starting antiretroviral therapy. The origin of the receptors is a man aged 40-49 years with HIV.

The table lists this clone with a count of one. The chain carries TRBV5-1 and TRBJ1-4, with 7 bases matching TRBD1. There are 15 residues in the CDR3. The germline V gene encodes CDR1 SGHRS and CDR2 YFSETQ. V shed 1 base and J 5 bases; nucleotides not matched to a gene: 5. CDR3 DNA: TGCGCCAGCAGCTTGCCCGGGACAGTGAATGAAAAACTGTTTTTT. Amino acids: CASSLPGTVNEKLFF. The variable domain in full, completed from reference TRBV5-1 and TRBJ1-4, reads KAGVTQTPRYLIKTRGQQVTLSCSPISGHRSVSWYQQTPGQGLQFLFEYFSETQRNKGNFPGRFSGRQFSNSRSEMNVSTLELGDSALYLCASSLPGTVNEKLFFGSGTQLSVL.

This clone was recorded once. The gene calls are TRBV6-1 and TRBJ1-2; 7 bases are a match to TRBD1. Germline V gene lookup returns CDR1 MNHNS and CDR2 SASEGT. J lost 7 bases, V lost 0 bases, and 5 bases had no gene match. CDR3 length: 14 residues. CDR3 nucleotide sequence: TGTGCCAGCAGTGAAGCAGGAGGGGGCGGTGGCTACACCTTC. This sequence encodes CASSEAGGGGGYTF.

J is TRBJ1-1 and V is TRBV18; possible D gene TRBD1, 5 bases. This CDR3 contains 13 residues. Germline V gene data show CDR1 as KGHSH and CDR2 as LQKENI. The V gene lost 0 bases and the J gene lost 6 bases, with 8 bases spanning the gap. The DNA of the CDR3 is TGTGCCAGCTCACCACCGACAGCCCCTGAAGCTTTCTTT. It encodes CASSPPTAPEAFF.

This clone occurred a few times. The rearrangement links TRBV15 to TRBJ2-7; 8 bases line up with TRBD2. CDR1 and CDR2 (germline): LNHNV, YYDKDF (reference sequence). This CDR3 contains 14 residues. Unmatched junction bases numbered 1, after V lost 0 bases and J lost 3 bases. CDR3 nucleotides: TGTGCCACCAGCAGAGAACTAGCGGTCTACGAGCAGTACTTC. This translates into CATSRELAVYEQYF. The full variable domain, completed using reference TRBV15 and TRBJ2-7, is DAMVIQNPRYQVTQFGKPVTLSCSQTLNHNVMYWYQQKSSQAPKLLFHYYDKDFNNEADTPDNFQSRRPNTSFCFLDIRSPGLGDTAMYLCATSRELAVYEQYFGPGTRLTVT.

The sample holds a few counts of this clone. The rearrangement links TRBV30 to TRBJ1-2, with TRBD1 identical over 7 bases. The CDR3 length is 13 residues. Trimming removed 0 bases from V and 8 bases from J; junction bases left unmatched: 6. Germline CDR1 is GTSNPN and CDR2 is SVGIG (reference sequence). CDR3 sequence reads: CAWSVRDSQGYTF. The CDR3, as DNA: TGTGCCTGGAGTGTTCGGGACAGCCAAGGCTACACCTTC. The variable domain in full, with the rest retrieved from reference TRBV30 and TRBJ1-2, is SQTIHQWPATLVQPVGSPLSLECTVEGTSNPNLYWYRQAAGRGLQLLFYSVGIGQISSEVPQNLSASRPQDRQFILSSKKLLLSDSGFYLCAWSVRDSQGYTFGSGTRLTVV.

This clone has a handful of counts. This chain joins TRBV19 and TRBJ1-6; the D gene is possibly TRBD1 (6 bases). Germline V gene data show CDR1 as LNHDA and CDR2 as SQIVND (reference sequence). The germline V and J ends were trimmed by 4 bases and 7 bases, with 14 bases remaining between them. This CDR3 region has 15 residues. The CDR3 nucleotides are TGTGCCAGTAGTAGGGGGGCAGGGGAGAATTCACCCCTCCACTTT. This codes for CASSRGAGENSPLHF.

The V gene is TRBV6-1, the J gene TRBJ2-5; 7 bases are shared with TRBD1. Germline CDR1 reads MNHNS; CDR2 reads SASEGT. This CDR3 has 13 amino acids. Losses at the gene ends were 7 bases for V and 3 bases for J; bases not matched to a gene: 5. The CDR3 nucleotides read TGTGCCAGCATCTTAGACAGGGAAGAGACCCAGTACTTC. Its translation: CASILDREETQYF.

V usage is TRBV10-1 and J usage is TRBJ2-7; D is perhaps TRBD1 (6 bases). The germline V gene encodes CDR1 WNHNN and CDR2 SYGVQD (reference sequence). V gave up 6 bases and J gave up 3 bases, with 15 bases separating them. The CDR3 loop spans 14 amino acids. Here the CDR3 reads CASSPAGANYEQYF. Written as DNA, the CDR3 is TGCGCCAGCAGCCCCGCAGGGGCTAACTACGAGCAGTACTTC.

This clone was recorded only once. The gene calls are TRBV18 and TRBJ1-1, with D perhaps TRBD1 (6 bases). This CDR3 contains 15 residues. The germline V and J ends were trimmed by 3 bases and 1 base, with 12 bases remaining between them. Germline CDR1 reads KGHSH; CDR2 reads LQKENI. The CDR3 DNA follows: TGTGCCAGCTCACCCCTCCTACAGGGGAACACTGAAGCTTTCTTT. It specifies CASSPLLQGNTEAFF.

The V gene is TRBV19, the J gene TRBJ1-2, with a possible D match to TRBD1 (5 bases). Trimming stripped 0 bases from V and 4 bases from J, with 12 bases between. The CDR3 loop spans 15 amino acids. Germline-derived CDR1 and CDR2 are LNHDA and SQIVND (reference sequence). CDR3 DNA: TGTGCCAGTAGTATAGACAGGGCGGGGCTCTATGGCTACACCTTC. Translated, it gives CASSIDRAGLYGYTF.

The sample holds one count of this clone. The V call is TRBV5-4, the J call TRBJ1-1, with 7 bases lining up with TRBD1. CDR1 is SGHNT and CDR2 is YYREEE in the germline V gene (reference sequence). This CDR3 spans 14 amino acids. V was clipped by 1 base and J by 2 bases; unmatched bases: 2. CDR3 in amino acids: CASSLRDRNTEAFF. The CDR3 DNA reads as TGTGCCAGCAGCTTGAGGGACAGAAACACTGAAGCTTTCTTT. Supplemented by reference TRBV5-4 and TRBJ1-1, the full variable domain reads ETGVTQSPTHLIKTRGQQVTLRCSSQSGHNTVSWYQQALGQGPQFIFQYYREEENGRGNFPPRFSGLQFPNYSSELNVNALELDDSALYLCASSLRDRNTEAFFGQGTRLTVV.

The CDR3 DNA reads as TGTGCCAGCAGTTACTCGCCAGGCGGCAATCAGCCCCAGCATTTT. This gives the protein CASSYSPGGNQPQHF. This chain joins TRBV6-5 and TRBJ1-5; D is unresolved. V was shortened by 0 bases and J by 2 bases, with 8 bases between the two germline ends. CDR1 is MNHEY, CDR2 SVGAGI, per germline. The CDR3 runs to 15 residues.

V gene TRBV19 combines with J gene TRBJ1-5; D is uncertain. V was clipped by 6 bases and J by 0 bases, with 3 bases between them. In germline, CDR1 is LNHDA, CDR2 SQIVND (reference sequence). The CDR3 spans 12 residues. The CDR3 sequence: CASRASNQPQHF. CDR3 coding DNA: TGTGCCAGTAGGGCTAGCAATCAGCCCCAGCATTTT.

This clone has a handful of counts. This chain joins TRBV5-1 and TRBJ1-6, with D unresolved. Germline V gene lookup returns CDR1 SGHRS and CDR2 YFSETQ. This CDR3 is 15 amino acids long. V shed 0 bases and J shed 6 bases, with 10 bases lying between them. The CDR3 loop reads CASSLVAGINSPLHF. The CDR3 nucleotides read TGCGCCAGCAGCTTGGTGGCAGGCATTAATTCACCCCTCCACTTT.

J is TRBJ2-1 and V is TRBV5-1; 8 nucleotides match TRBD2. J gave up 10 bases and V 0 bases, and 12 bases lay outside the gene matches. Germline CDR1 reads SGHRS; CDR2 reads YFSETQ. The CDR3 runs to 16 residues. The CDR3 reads CASSLVGGALGTEQFF. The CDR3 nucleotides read TGCGCCAGCAGCTTGGTCGGGGGGGCCTTGGGAACCGAGCAGTTCTTC.

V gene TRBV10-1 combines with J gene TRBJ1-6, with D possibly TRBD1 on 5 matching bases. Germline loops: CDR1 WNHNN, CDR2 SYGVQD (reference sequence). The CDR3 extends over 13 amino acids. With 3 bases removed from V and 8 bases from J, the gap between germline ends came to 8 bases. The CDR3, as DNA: TGCGCCAGCAGTGAAACGGGGGATTCACCCCTCCACTTT. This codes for CASSETGDSPLHF.

CDR3 bases: TGCGCCAGCAGAGAAGGGAGGTCTGGGGCCAACGTCCTGACTTTC. It encodes CASREGRSGANVLTF. J is TRBJ2-6 and V is TRBV5-1, with D possibly matching TRBD2 (6 bases). V lost 5 bases, J lost 1 base, and 10 bases lay in between. The CDR3 runs 15 residues. The V gene's germline CDR1 is SGHRS and CDR2 YFSETQ.

The CDR3 is CAISEEAARSGNTIYF. CDR3 sequence (DNA): TGTGCCATCAGTGAGGAGGCAGCCCGCTCTGGAAACACCATATATTTT. The chain couples TRBV10-3 to TRBJ1-3, with D hard to call. The CDR3 is made up of 16 amino acids. V was cut by 2 bases and J by 0 bases, with 11 bases left in between. Germline assignment: CDR1 ENHRY and CDR2 SYGVKD.

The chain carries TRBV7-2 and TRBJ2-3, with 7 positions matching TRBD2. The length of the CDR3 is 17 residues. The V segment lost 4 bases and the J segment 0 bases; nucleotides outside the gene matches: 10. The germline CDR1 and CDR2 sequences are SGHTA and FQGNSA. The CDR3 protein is CASSSREAGRSTDTQYF. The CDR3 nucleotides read TGTGCCAGCAGCTCACGGGAGGCAGGTCGAAGCACAGATACGCAGTATTTT.

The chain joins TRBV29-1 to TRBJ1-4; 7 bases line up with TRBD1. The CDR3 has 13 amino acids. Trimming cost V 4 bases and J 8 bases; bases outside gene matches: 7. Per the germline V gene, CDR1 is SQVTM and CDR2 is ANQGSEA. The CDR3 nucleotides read TGCAGCGTTGTCGACAGGGTCCGGGAAAAACTGTTTTTT. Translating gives CSVVDRVREKLFF. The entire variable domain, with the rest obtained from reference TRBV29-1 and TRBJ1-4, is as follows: SAVISQKPSRDICQRGTSLTIQCQVDSQVTMMFWYRQQPGQSLTLIATANQGSEATYESGFVIDKFPISRPNLTFSTLTVSNMSPEDSSIYLCSVVDRVREKLFFGSGTQLSVL.

The CDR3 coding sequence is TGTGCCAGCGGTCGGGGGGGTGTACCAGATACGCAGTATTTT. Translation: CASGRGGVPDTQYF. The rearrangement links TRBV7-9 to TRBJ2-3, with 8 bases that match TRBD2. CDR1 is SEHNR and CDR2 is FQNEAQ in the germline V gene (reference sequence). J was trimmed by 4 bases and V by 8 bases; bases with no gene match: 8. The CDR3 consists of 14 residues. The full variable domain, its missing parts supplied by reference TRBV7-9 and TRBJ2-3, is DTGVSQNPRHKITKRGQNVTFRCDPISEHNRLYWYRQTLGQGPEFLTYFQNEAQLEKSRLLSDRFSAERPKGSFSTLEIQRTEQGDSAMYLCASGRGGVPDTQYFGPGTRLTVL.

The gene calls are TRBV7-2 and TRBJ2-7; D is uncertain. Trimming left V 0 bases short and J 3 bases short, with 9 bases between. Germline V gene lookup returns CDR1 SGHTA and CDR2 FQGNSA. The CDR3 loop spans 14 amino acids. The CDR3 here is CASSLALGHYEQYF. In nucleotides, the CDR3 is TGTGCCAGCAGCTTAGCGCTGGGCCACTACGAGCAGTACTTC.

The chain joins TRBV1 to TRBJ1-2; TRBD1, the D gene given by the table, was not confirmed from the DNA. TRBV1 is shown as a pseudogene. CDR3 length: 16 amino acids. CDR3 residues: CTSSQVGNRVNYGYTF. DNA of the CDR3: TGCACCAGCAGCCAAGTTGGTAACAGAGTTAACTATGGCTACACCTTC.

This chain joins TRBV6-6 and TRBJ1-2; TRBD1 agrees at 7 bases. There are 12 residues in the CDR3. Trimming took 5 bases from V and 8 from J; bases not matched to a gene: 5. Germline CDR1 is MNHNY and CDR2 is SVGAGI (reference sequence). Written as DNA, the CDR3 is TGTGCCAGCAGTGGGACAGATGGAGGCTACACCTTC. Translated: CASSGTDGGYTF.